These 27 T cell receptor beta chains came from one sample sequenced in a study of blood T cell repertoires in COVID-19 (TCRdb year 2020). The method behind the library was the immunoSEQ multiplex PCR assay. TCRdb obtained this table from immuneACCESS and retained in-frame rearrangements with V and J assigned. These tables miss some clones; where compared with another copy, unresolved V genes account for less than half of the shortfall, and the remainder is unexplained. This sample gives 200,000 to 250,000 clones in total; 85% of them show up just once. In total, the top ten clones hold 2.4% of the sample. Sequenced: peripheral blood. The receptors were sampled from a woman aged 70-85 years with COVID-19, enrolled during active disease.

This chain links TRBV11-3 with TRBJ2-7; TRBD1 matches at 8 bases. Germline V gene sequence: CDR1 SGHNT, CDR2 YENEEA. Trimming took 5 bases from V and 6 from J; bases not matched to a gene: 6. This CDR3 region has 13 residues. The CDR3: CASSPTDRGEQYF. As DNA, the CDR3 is TGTGCCAGCAGCCCTACAGACAGGGGCGAGCAGTACTTC.

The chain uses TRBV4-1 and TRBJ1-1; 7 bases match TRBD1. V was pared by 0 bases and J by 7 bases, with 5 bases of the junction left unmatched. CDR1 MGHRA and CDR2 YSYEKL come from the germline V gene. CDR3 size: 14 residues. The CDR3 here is CASSQEDRFIEAFF. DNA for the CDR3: TGCGCCAGCAGCCAAGAGGACAGGTTTATTGAAGCTTTCTTT.

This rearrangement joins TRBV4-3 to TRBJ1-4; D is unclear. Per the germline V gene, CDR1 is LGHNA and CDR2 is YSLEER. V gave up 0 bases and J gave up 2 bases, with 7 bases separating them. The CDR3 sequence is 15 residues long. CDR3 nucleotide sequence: TGCGCCAGCAGCCAAGAGTGGAGGACTAATGAAAAACTGTTTTTT. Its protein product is CASSQEWRTNEKLFF.

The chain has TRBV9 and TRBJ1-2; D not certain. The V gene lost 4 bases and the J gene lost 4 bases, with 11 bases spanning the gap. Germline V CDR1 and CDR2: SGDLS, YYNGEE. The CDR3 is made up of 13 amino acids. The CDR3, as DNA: TGTGCCAGCAGCCCGGACTCCTCCTATGGCTACACCTTC. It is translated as CASSPDSSYGYTF.

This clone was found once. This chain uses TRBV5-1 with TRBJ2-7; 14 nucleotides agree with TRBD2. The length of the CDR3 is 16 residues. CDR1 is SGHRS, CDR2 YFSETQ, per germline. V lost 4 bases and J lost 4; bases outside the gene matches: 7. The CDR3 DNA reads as TGCGCCAGCAGCACTGGGAGGACTAGCGGGAGGTACGAGCAGTACTTC. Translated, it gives CASSTGRTSGRYEQYF.

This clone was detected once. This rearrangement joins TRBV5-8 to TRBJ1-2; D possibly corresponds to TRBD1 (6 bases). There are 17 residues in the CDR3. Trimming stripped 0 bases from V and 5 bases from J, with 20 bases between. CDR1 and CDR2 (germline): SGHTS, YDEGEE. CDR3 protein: CASSLGDNPGQPYGYTF. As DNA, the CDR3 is TGTGCCAGCAGCTTGGGCGATAACCCGGGACAACCATATGGCTACACCTTC.

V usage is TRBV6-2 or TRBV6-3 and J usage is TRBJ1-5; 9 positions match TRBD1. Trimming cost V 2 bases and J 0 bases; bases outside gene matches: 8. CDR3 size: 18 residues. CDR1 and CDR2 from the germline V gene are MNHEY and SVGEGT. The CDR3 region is CASSYLRDRENSNQPQHF. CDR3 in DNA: TGTGCCAGCAGTTACCTACGGGACAGGGAAAATAGCAATCAGCCCCAGCATTTT.

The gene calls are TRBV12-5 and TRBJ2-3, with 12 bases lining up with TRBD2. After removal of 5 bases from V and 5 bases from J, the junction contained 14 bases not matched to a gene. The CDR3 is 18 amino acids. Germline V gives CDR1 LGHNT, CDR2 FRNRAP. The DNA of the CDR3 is TGTGCTAGTGGTCCTGCCCTAGCGGGGGGGTGGGTAGGAGATACGCAGTATTTT. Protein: CASGPALAGGWVGDTQYF.

The CDR3 DNA is TGTGCCAGCAGTCTGGCGGGGCGGGACACCATATATTTT. Protein: CASSLAGRDTIYF. This chain connects TRBV12-3 or TRBV12-4 to TRBJ1-3; tentative D call: TRBD1 (5 bases). The CDR3 has 13 residues. Trimming left V 5 bases short and J 8 bases short, with 13 bases between.

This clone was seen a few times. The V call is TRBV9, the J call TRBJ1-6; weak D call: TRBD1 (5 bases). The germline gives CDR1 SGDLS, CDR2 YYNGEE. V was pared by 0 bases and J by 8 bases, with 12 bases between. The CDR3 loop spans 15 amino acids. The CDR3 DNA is TGTGCCAGCAGCGTAGATCCAGGGCTGGATTCACCCCTCCACTTT. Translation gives CASSVDPGLDSPLHF. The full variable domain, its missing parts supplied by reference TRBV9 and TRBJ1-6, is DSGVTQTPKHLITATGQRVTLRCSPRSGDLSVYWYQQSLDQGLQFLIQYYNGEERAKGNILERFSAQQFPDLHSELNLSSLELGDSALYFCASSVDPGLDSPLHFGNGTRLTVT.

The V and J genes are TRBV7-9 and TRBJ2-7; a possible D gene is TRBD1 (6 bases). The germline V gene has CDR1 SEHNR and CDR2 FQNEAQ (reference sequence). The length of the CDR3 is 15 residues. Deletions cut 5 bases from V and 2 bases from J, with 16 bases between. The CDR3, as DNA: TGTGCCAGCAGCCCCTCAGGGGTCGCCCCCTACGAGCAGTACTTC. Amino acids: CASSPSGVAPYEQYF.

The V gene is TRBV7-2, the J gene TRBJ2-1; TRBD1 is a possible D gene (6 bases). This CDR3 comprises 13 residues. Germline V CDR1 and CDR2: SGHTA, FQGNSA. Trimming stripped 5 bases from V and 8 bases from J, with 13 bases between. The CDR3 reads CASSLASGDEQFF. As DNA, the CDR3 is TGTGCCAGCAGCCTTGCTTCAGGGGATGAGCAGTTCTTC.

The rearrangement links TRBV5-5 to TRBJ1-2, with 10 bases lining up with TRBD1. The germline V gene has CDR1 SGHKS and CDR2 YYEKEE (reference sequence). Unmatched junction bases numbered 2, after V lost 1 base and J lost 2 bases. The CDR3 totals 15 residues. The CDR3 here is CASSLLGQGNYGYTF. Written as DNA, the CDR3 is TGTGCCAGCAGCTTGTTGGGACAGGGGAACTATGGCTACACCTTC.

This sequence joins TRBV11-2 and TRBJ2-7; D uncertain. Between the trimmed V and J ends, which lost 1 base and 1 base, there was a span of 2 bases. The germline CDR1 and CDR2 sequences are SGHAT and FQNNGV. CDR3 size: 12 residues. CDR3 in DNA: TGTGCCAGCAGCTTAGCATCCTACGAGCAGTACTTC. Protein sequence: CASSLASYEQYF. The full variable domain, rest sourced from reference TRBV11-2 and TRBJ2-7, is EAGVAQSPRYKIIEKRQSVAFWCNPISGHATLYWYQQILGQGPKLLIQFQNNGVVDDSQLPKDRFSAERLKGVDSTLKIQPAKLEDSAVYLCASSLASYEQYFGPGTRLTVT.

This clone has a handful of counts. CDR3: CASRRASGEPAHEQYF. The CDR3 bases are TGTGCCAGTAGGAGGGCTAGCGGGGAACCGGCCCACGAGCAGTACTTC. The V call is TRBV19, the J call TRBJ2-7; 9 bases are shared with TRBD2. V gave up 6 bases and J gave up 5 bases; unmatched junction bases: 14. Germline CDR1 is LNHDA and CDR2 is SQIVND (reference sequence). The CDR3 is 16 amino acids.

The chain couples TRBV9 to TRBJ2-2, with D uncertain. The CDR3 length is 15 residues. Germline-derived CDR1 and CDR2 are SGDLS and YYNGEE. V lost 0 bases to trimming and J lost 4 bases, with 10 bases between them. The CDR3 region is CASSVASGTTGELFF. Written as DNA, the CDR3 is TGTGCCAGCAGCGTAGCTTCAGGAACCACCGGGGAGCTGTTTTTT.

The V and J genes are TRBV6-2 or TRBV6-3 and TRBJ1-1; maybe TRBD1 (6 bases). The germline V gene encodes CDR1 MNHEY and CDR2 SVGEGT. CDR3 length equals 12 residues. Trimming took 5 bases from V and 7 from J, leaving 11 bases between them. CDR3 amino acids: CASSRGGGEAFF. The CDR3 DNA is TGTGCCAGCAGTCGGGGGGGCGGTGAAGCTTTCTTT.

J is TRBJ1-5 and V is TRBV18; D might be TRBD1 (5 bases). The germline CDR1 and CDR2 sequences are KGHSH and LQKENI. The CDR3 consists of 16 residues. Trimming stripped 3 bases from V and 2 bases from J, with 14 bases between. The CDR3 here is CASSPPTSRGNQPQHF. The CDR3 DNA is TGTGCCAGCTCACCCCCCACCAGCAGGGGCAATCAGCCCCAGCATTTT.

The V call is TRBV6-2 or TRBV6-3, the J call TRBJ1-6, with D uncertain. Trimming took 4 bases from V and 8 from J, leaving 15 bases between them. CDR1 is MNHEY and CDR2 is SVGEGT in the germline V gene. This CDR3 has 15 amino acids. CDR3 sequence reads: CASSSLTGIHSPLHF. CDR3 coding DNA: TGTGCCAGCAGTTCGCTTACCGGGATTCATTCACCCCTCCACTTT.

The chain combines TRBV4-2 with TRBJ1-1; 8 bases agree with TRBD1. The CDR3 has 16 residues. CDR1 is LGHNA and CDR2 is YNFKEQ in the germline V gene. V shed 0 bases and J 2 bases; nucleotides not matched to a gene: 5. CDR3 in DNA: TGTGCCAGCAGCCAAGAACCGGGACAGGCCAACACTGAAGCTTTCTTT. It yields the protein CASSQEPGQANTEAFF.

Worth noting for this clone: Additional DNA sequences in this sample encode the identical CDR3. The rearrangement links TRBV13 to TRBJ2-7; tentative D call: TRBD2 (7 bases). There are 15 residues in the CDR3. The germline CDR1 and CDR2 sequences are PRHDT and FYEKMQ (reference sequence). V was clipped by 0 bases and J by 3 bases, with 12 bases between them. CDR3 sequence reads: CASSLGAGEGYEQYF. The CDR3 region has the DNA TGTGCCAGCAGCTTAGGGGCAGGGGAGGGCTACGAGCAGTACTTC. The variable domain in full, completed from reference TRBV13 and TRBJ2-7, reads AAGVIQSPRHLIKEKRETATLKCYPIPRHDTVYWYQQGPGQDPQFLISFYEKMQSDKGSIPDRFSAQQFSDYHSELNMSSLELGDSALYFCASSLGAGEGYEQYFGPGTRLTVT.

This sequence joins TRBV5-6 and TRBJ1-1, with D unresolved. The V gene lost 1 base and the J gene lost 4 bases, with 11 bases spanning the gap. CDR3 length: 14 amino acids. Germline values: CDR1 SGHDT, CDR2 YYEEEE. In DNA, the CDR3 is TGTGCCAGCAGCTTGTACTGGCGGGGCACTGAAGCTTTCTTT. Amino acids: CASSLYWRGTEAFF.

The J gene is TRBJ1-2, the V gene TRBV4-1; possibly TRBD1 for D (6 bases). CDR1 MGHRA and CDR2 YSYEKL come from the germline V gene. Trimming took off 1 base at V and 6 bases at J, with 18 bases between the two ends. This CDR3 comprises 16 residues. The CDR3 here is CASSQGRARGADGYTF. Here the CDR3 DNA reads TGCGCCAGCAGCCAAGGTCGGGCCAGGGGAGCCGATGGCTACACCTTC.

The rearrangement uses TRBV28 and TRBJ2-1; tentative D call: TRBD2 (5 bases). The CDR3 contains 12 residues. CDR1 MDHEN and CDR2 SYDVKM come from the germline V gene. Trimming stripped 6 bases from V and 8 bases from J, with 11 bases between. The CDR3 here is CASSTTGDEQFF. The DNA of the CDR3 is TGTGCCAGCAGCACGACCGGGGATGAGCAGTTCTTC.

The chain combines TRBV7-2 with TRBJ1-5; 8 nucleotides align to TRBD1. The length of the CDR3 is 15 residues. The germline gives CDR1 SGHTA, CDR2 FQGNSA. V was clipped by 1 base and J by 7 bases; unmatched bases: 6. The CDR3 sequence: CASSLVQGARQPQHF. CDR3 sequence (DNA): TGTGCCAGCAGCTTAGTTCAGGGGGCTCGGCAGCCCCAGCATTTT. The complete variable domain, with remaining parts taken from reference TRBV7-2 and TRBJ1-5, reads GAGVSQSPSNKVTEKGKDVELRCDPISGHTALYWYRQSLGQGLEFLIYFQGNSAPDKSGLPSDRFSAERTGGSVSTLTIQRTQQEDSAVYLCASSLVQGARQPQHFGDGTRLSIL.

The CDR3: CATSPRVDGNTIYF. CDR3 in DNA: TGTGCCACCAGCCCCAGGGTAGATGGAAACACCATATATTTT. This rearrangement joins TRBV15 to TRBJ1-3, with a tentative D call TRBD1 (5 bases). The CDR3 spans 14 residues. V was trimmed by 5 bases and J by 3 bases, leaving 11 bases between them. CDR1 LNHNV and CDR2 YYDKDF come from the germline V gene (reference sequence).

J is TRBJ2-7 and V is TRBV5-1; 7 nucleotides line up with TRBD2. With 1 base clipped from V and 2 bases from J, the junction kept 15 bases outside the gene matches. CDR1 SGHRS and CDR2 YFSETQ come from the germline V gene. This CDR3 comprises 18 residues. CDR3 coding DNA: TGCGCCAGCAGCTTGAGCAACCTGGGGAGCGGGGAAACCTACGAGCAGTACTTC. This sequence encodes CASSLSNLGSGETYEQYF.